Shown below are 7 T cell receptor beta chains from a single sample sequenced in a study of HIV-infected children after antiretroviral therapy interruption. Regarding treatment: PENTA 11 planned treatment interruption arm or continuous ART arm. Unique molecular identifiers were included in an RNA-based 3' RACE TCR library. TCRdb reanalysed the 3' RACE reads using MiXCR and keeps one entry per CDR3 protein. This table has some 16,000 distinct CDR3 sequences, less than 4% appearing once. Specimen: CD45RA+ CD4+ T cells from PBMCs, collected from a donor given antiretroviral therapy, either interrupted or continuous. The sample's subset: naive CD4+ CD45RA+ CD45RO- T cells. The receptors were sampled from a child aged 2-17 years with HIV.

By share, this clonotype ranks as medium-sized (0.01 to 0.1%). The chain is built from TRBV19 and TRBJ1-1; maybe TRBD1 (5 bases). V lost 7 bases and J lost 0, with 12 bases in between. The CDR3 sequence is 14 residues long. Germline CDR1 and CDR2: LNHDA and SQIVND (reference sequence). CDR3 loop: CASKQGQMNTEAFF. The CDR3 DNA reads TGTGCCAGTAAGCAGGGCCAGATGAACACTGAAGCTTTCTTT.

This clonotype was counted many times. The chain carries TRBV2 and TRBJ2-7; 7 bases fit TRBD1. CDR3 length: 13 residues. With 11 bases clipped from V and 0 bases from J, the junction kept 7 bases outside the gene matches. In germline, CDR1 is SNHLY, CDR2 FYNNEI. CDR3 nucleotide sequence: TGTGCCCTTGCCGGGACAGCCTCCTACGAGCAGTACTTC. Translation: CALAGTASYEQYF.

This clonotype was counted at least ten times. The chain couples TRBV4-1 to TRBJ2-1; 11 nucleotides align to TRBD2. Germline assignment: CDR1 MGHRA and CDR2 YSYEKL. After removal of 3 bases from V and 5 bases from J, the junction contained 9 bases not matched to a gene. The length of the CDR3 is 17 residues. As DNA, the CDR3 is TGCGCCAGCAGCCACTTTAGCGGGGGGGCTTGGGACAATGAGCAGTTCTTC. Protein sequence: CASSHFSGGAWDNEQFF.

This clonotype was seen ten or more times. The chain employs TRBV7-2 and TRBJ2-5; D gene ambiguous. The V gene's germline CDR1 is SGHTA and CDR2 FQGNSA. The V end lost 5 bases, the J end lost 4 bases, and 17 bases lay between the germline ends. The CDR3 totals 15 residues. The CDR3: CASSRSLGPGETQYF. As DNA, the CDR3 is TGTGCCAGCAGCCGATCACTTGGGCCCGGAGAGACCCAGTACTTC.

This clonotype came up many times. The rearrangement links TRBV20-1 to TRBJ1-1; a weak D match, TRBD1 (6 bases). The CDR3 has 13 residues. Per germline, CDR1 DFQATT and CDR2 SNEGSKA (reference sequence). V lost 6 bases and J lost 4, with 15 bases in between. CDR3 nucleotides: TGCAGTGCACCCCGAGGGGGGGCCACTGAAGCTTTCTTT. Translation: CSAPRGGATEAFF.

By sample share, this clonotype is medium-sized. This chain joins TRBV12-3 or TRBV12-4 and TRBJ2-2; TRBD2 matches 7 bases. This CDR3 region has 15 residues. V trimming: 5 bases; J trimming: 3 bases; junction bases outside the gene matches: 6. The CDR3: CASSLLATDTGELFF. The CDR3 nucleotides are TGTGCCAGCAGTCTACTAGCGACCGACACCGGGGAGCTGTTTTTT.

This clonotype appeared many times. This chain joins TRBV28 and TRBJ2-1; D not resolved. Looked up from germline, CDR1 is MDHEN and CDR2 is SYDVKM. V lost 6 bases to trimming and J lost 14 bases, with 14 bases between them. There are 11 residues in the CDR3. CDR3 nucleotide sequence: TGTGCCAGCAGGGATCGTAGTCCGGAGTTCTTC. Translated, it gives CASRDRSPEFF.